This passage covers 10 T cell receptor beta chains from one sample sequenced in a study of T cell responses to AZD1222 COVID-19 vaccine. The protocol was immunoSEQ multiplex PCR, while the TCRdb copy is restricted to in-frame clones and leaves out a portion. The data show approximately 160,000 clones, with under 95% seen just once and about 5% held by the top ten. Sequenced here: peripheral blood, sampled on day 0 of AZD1222 vaccination. The source of these receptors is an adult in good health.

The CDR3 protein is CASSFTRGQGGLRRNQPQHF. In DNA, the CDR3 is TGTGCCAGCAGTTTCACCCGGGGGCAGGGTGGGTTGCGCCGGAATCAGCCCCAGCATTTT. The V call is TRBV6-2 or TRBV6-3, the J call TRBJ1-5; perhaps TRBD1 as D (6 bases). The V end lost 4 bases, the J end lost 4 bases, and 29 bases lay between the germline ends. Germline V lookup: CDR1 MNHEY, CDR2 SVGEGT. This CDR3 is built from 20 residues.

The chain carries TRBV2 and TRBJ1-5, with D possibly TRBD1 on 6 matching bases. The CDR3 is made up of 15 amino acids. Between the trimmed V and J ends, which lost 2 bases and 6 bases, there was a span of 14 bases. From germline, CDR1 is SNHLY and CDR2 FYNNEI. CDR3 protein: CASSETGMGSQPQHF. The CDR3 region has the DNA TGTGCCAGCAGTGAAACAGGGATGGGTAGTCAGCCCCAGCATTTT.

The gene calls are TRBV5-8 and TRBJ1-5; D possibly corresponds to TRBD1 (6 bases). The CDR3 has 15 amino acids. With 5 bases removed from V and 1 base from J, the gap between germline ends came to 13 bases. Germline V gives CDR1 SGHTS, CDR2 YDEGEE. CDR3 amino acids: CASRGGRGSNQPQHF. The CDR3, as DNA: TGTGCCAGCAGGGGGGGGCGCGGAAGCAATCAGCCCCAGCATTTT. Together with reference TRBV5-8 and TRBJ1-5, the CDR3 gives the full variable domain: EAGVTQSPTHLIKTRGQQATLRCSPISGHTSVYWYQQALGLGLQFLLWYDEGEERNRGNFPPRFSGRQFPNYSSELNVNALELEDSALYLCASRGGRGSNQPQHFGDGTRLSIL.

The V and J genes are TRBV30 and TRBJ2-2; no definite D call. V dropped 0 bases and J dropped 3 bases, with 2 bases sitting between them. CDR1 is GTSNPN and CDR2 is SVGIG in the germline V gene (reference sequence). This CDR3 region has 12 residues. The CDR3 DNA reads as TGTGCCTGGAGTGTGGACACCGGGGAGCTGTTTTTT. This encodes CAWSVDTGELFF.

The V gene is TRBV2, the J gene TRBJ1-2; TRBD1 matches at 8 bases. This CDR3 spans 15 amino acids. CDR1 SNHLY and CDR2 FYNNEI come from the germline V gene. V lost 4 bases and J lost 8; bases outside the gene matches: 12. CDR3 amino acids: CASSGPLGQGEGYTF. CDR3 coding DNA: TGTGCCAGCAGTGGACCGCTAGGACAGGGTGAGGGCTACACCTTC.

The gene calls are TRBV2 and TRBJ2-5; tentatively, D is TRBD1 (7 bases). Germline CDR1 is SNHLY and CDR2 is FYNNEI. V was trimmed by 7 bases and J by 2 bases, leaving 17 bases between them. The CDR3 is 15 amino acids. The CDR3 sequence: CASMAGGGPQETQYF. The DNA for the CDR3 is TGTGCCAGCATGGCAGGGGGAGGCCCACAAGAGACCCAGTACTTC.

The table lists this clone with a count of one. The gene calls are TRBV7-2 and TRBJ1-2; D possibly corresponds to TRBD1 (5 bases). V was clipped by 5 bases and J by 4 bases, with 17 bases between them. Germline CDR1 reads SGHTA; CDR2 reads FQGNSA. CDR3 length: 15 amino acids. DNA of the CDR3: TGTGCCAGCAGCCCGCCCGGGGGAAGGGGCTATGGCTACACCTTC. As protein: CASSPPGGRGYGYTF. The entire variable domain, with the rest obtained from reference TRBV7-2 and TRBJ1-2, is as follows: GAGVSQSPSNKVTEKGKDVELRCDPISGHTALYWYRQSLGQGLEFLIYFQGNSAPDKSGLPSDRFSAERTGGSVSTLTIQRTQQEDSAVYLCASSPPGGRGYGYTFGSGTRLTVV.

V and J are TRBV5-1 and TRBJ2-7; TRBD1 matches 9 bases. This CDR3 is 13 amino acids long. The V and J ends lost 4 bases and 2 bases, in that order; junction bases with no gene match: 1. Germline loops: CDR1 SGHRS, CDR2 YFSETQ. The DNA of the CDR3 is TGCGCCAGCAGCAGGACAGGGGCCTACGAGCAGTACTTC. Its translation: CASSRTGAYEQYF.

The V gene is TRBV7-8, the J gene TRBJ1-5; unclear D gene. CDR3 size: 13 residues. Looked up from germline, CDR1 is SGHVS and CDR2 is FQNEAQ. V was pared by 2 bases and J by 5 bases, with 7 bases between. CDR3: CASSLMDYQPQHF. CDR3 sequence (DNA): TGTGCCAGCAGCTTAATGGACTATCAGCCCCAGCATTTT.

The CDR3 loop is CAWSVTPGQASYEQYF. The CDR3 coding sequence is TGTGCCTGGAGTGTGACCCCGGGACAGGCCTCATACGAGCAGTACTTC. V and J are TRBV30 and TRBJ2-7, with 8 bases identical to TRBD1. The length of the CDR3 is 16 residues. The V segment lost 0 bases and the J segment 4 bases; nucleotides outside the gene matches: 11. The germline V gene has CDR1 GTSNPN and CDR2 SVGIG (reference sequence). Supplemented by reference TRBV30 and TRBJ2-7, the full variable domain reads SQTIHQWPATLVQPVGSPLSLECTVEGTSNPNLYWYRQAAGRGLQLLFYSVGIGQISSEVPQNLSASRPQDRQFILSSKKLLLSDSGFYLCAWSVTPGQASYEQYFGPGTRLTVT.